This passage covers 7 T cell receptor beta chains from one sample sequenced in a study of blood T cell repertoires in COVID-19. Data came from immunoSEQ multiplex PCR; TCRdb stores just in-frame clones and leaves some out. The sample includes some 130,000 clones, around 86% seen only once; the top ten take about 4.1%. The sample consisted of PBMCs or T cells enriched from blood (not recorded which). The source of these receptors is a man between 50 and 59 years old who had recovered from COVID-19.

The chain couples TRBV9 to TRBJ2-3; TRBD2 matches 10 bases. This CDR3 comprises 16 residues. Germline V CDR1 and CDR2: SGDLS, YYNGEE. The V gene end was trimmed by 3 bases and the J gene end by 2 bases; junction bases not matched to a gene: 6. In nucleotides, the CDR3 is TGTGCCAGCAGCGACATAGCGGGGGGCTACACAGATACGCAGTATTTT. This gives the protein CASSDIAGGYTDTQYF.

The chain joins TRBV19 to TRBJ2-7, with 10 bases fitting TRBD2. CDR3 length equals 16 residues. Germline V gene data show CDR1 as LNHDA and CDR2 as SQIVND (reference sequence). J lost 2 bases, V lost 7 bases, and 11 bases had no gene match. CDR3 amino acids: CASIYFWLAGAYEQYV. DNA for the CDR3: TGTGCCAGTATATACTTTTGGCTAGCGGGGGCCTACGAGCAGTACGTC.

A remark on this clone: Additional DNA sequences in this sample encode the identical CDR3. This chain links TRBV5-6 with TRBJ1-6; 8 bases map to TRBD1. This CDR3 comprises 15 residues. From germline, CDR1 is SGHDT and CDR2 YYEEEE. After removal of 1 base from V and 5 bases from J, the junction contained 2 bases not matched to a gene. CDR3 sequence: CASSLLDRDNSPLHF. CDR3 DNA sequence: TGTGCCAGCAGCTTGCTGGACAGGGATAATTCACCCCTCCACTTT.

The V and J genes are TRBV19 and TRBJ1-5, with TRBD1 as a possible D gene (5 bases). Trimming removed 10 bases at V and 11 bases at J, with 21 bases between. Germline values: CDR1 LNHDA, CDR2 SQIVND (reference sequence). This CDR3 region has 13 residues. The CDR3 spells CATDRMEGRAQHF. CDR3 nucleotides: TGTGCCACCGACCGCATGGAGGGACGGGCCCAGCATTTT.

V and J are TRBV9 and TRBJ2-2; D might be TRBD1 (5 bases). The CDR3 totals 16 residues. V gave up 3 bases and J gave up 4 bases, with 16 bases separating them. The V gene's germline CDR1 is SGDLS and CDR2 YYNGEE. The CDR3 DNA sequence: TGTGCCAGCAGCGCCGGGCCTCCAACAGGCACCGGGGAGCTGTTTTTT. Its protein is CASSAGPPTGTGELFF.

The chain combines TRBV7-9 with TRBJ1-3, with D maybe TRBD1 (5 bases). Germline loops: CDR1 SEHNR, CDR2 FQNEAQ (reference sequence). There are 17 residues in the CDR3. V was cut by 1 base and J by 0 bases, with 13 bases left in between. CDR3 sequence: CASSLGTGISSGNTIYF. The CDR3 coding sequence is TGTGCCAGCAGCTTAGGAACAGGCATCAGCTCTGGAAACACCATATATTTT.

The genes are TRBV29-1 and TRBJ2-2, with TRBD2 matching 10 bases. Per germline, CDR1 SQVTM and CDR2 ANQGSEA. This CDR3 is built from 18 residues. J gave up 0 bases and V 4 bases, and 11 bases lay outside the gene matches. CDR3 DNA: TGCAGCGTTGGGTCCCGAGCGGGGGGGCTCGCGAACACCGGGGAGCTGTTTTTT. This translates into CSVGSRAGGLANTGELFF.